The 2 T cell receptor beta chains below come from one sample, sequenced in a study of T cells in Graves' hyperthyroidism and ophthalmopathy. Researchers took RNA transcripts and amplified the TCR beta CDR3 regions from them. First-round RT-PCR with HTBI primers amplified the TCR CDR3 region. MiXCR was run by TCRdb on the multiplex PCR reads, yielding one entry per CDR3 protein. The sample carries 300,000 to 400,000 distinct CDR3 sequences, 18% recorded once. The sample taken for sequencing was blood. These receptors all stem from a woman in her fifties or sixties with Graves' hyperthyroidism.

This clonotype was counted many times. The chain couples TRBV12-3 or TRBV12-4 to TRBJ1-1; D not resolved. Trimming took off 5 bases at V and 10 bases at J, with 8 bases between the two ends. This CDR3 has 10 amino acids. In nucleotides, the CDR3 is TGTGCCAGCAGTCTGGAGGGAGCTTTCTTT. Its protein is CASSLEGAFF.

The sample holds many counts of this clonotype. The DNA for the CDR3 is TGCGCCAGCAGCCCGGACAGGGGAGGGAGGTCTGAAAAACTGTTTTTT. Amino acids: CASSPDRGGRSEKLFF. The J gene is TRBJ1-4, the V gene TRBV5-1; 9 nucleotides match TRBD1. The V and J ends lost 4 bases and 7 bases, in that order; junction bases with no gene match: 11. CDR3 length: 16 amino acids. CDR1 SGHRS and CDR2 YFSETQ come from the germline V gene.